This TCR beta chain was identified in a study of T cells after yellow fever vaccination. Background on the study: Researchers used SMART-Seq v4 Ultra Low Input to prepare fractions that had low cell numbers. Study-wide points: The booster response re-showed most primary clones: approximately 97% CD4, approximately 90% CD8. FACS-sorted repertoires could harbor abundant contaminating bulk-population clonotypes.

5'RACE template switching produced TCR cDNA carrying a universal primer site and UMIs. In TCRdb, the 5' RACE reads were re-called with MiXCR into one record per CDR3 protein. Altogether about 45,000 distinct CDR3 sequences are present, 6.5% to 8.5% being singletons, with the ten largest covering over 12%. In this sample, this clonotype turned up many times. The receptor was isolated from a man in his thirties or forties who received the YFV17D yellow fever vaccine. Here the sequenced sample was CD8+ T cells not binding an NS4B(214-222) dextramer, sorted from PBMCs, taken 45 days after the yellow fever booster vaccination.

CDR3 region: CSVDGRDTDTQYF. The CDR3 DNA is TGCAGTGTAGACGGGAGGGACACAGATACGCAGTATTTT. V is TRBV20-1 and J is TRBJ2-3; 8 bases fit TRBD2. Germline values: CDR1 DFQATT, CDR2 SNEGSKA (reference sequence). CDR3 size: 13 residues. J was trimmed by 2 bases and V by 7 bases; bases with no gene match: 5.